Included here is one TCR beta chain sequence, with context. The CDR3 spans 15 residues. The V gene end was trimmed by 5 bases and the J gene end by 5 bases; junction bases not matched to a gene: 11. Looked up from germline, CDR1 is MNHEY and CDR2 is SMNVEV (reference sequence). These data are taken from a study of control samples from healthy donors and cancer patients. Generated by immunoSEQ multiplex PCR, the TCRdb table keeps only in-frame clones and is missing some. The sample has about 120,000 clones; over 90% are singletons. V usage is TRBV27 and J usage is TRBJ1-1; 7 bases line up with TRBD1. This clonotype was sampled from a man under 40 in good health. Sequences were obtained from blood. CDR3 residues: CASSPPDRWGTEAFF. The CDR3, as DNA: TGTGCCAGCAGTCCCCCGGACAGGTGGGGGACTGAAGCTTTCTTT.